The 16 T cell receptor beta chains given below trace back to one sample, sequenced in a study of radiation and T cells in renal cell carcinoma. Treatment denoted: 15 Gy SBRT to primary tumor, nephrectomy 4 weeks later. Libraries were prepared by immunoSEQ multiplex PCR; TCRdb keeps only in-frame clonotypes and omits some of them. Among 17,000 or so clones listed, under 55% were seen once. The starting material was tumor tissue, obtained from a patient whose treatment included radiotherapy and nephrectomy. These receptors were collected from a man aged 50-59 years with renal cell carcinoma.

The chain uses TRBV29-1 and TRBJ2-1; D gene uncertain. This CDR3 comprises 12 residues. The V end lost 2 bases, the J end lost 9 bases, and 11 bases lay between the germline ends. Per the germline V gene, CDR1 is SQVTM and CDR2 is ANQGSEA. CDR3 amino acids: CSVETMGVEQFF. The CDR3 DNA reads TGCAGCGTTGAAACAATGGGTGTTGAGCAGTTCTTC.

This clone was observed a few times. The chain recombines TRBV7-2 with TRBJ1-1; no reliable D call. This CDR3 is 14 amino acids long. Germline V lookup: CDR1 SGHTA, CDR2 FQGNSA. The V gene lost 5 bases and the J gene lost 7 bases, with 17 bases spanning the gap. The CDR3, as DNA: TGTGCCAGCAGCCCCCCCGGGAGGACCGATGAAGCTTTCTTT. This translates into CASSPPGRTDEAFF.

This chain links TRBV19 with TRBJ1-5, with D unclear. This CDR3 region has 16 residues. Germline-derived CDR1 and CDR2 are LNHDA and SQIVND (reference sequence). V shed 2 bases and J shed 0 bases, with 11 bases lying between them. For the CDR3, the DNA is TGTGCCAGTAGTATATCGGGGAGAATTAGCAATCAGCCCCAGCATTTT. Amino acid sequence: CASSISGRISNQPQHF.

This chain connects TRBV30 to TRBJ1-4; D gene unclear. CDR3 size: 14 residues. Trimming cost V 0 bases and J 4 bases, with 9 bases left between them. The germline CDR1 and CDR2 sequences are GTSNPN and SVGIG (reference sequence). In nucleotides, the CDR3 is TGTGCCTGGAGTGTACCTCCAAATAATGAAAAACTGTTTTTT. Protein sequence: CAWSVPPNNEKLFF.

The genes are TRBV4-3 and TRBJ2-7; no firm D call. The V end lost 0 bases, the J end lost 0 bases, and 9 bases lay between the germline ends. Germline values: CDR1 LGHNA, CDR2 YSLEER. The CDR3 totals 15 residues. CDR3 sequence: CASSQDRTISYEQYF. CDR3 sequence (DNA): TGCGCCAGCAGCCAAGACAGGACCATCTCCTACGAGCAGTACTTC.

This chain joins TRBV5-4 and TRBJ2-7, with D tentatively TRBD2 (6 bases). In germline, CDR1 is SGHNT, CDR2 YYREEE (reference sequence). Trimming stripped 4 bases from V and 4 bases from J, with 18 bases between. This CDR3 has 15 residues. CDR3 region: CASSRSSGTLYEQYF. The CDR3 coding sequence is TGTGCCAGCAGCCGATCGTCTGGGACTCTTTACGAGCAGTACTTC.

The DNA for the CDR3 is TGTGCCAGCACCCGGGGGCACGAGCAGTACTTC. It yields the protein CASTRGHEQYF. The chain couples TRBV11-2 to TRBJ2-7, with D possibly called TRBD1 or TRBD2 (6 bases each). Germline values: CDR1 SGHAT, CDR2 FQNNGV. Trimming removed 7 bases from V and 5 bases from J, with 9 bases in between. CDR3 size: 11 residues.

V usage is TRBV30 and J usage is TRBJ2-1; tentative D call: TRBD1 (6 bases). This CDR3 has 14 amino acids. V lost 2 bases to trimming and J lost 3 bases, with 11 bases between them. CDR1 is GTSNPN and CDR2 is SVGIG in the germline V gene (reference sequence). As DNA, the CDR3 is TGTGCCTGGAGTCCCGACAGGTACTACAATGAGCAGTTCTTC. Its protein product is CAWSPDRYYNEQFF.

This clone has just one count. The V call is TRBV7-9, the J call TRBJ1-4; tentatively, D is TRBD1 (6 bases). Trimming stripped 5 bases from V and 5 bases from J, with 12 bases between. Germline V gene sequence: CDR1 SEHNR, CDR2 FQNEAQ (reference sequence). This CDR3 spans 14 amino acids. This CDR3 is CASSASDRNEKLFF. DNA of the CDR3: TGTGCCAGCAGCGCCTCTGACAGGAATGAAAAACTGTTTTTT.

The chain couples TRBV11-2 to TRBJ2-1, with D perhaps TRBD2 (5 bases). The CDR3 has 16 amino acids. Trimming left V 0 bases short and J 0 bases short, with 9 bases between. CDR1 is SGHAT and CDR2 is FQNNGV in the germline V gene. The DNA for the CDR3 is TGTGCCAGCAGCTTAGATAGCGCCAGCTCCTACAATGAGCAGTTCTTC. This sequence encodes CASSLDSASSYNEQFF.

This chain connects TRBV29-1 to TRBJ2-2, with D perhaps TRBD2 (6 bases). Deletions cut 7 bases from V and 3 bases from J, with 15 bases between. The CDR3 is 14 amino acids. CDR1 is SQVTM and CDR2 is ANQGSEA in the germline V gene. The CDR3 DNA reads as TGCAGCGGTTCGCGGGGCCTCTACACCGGGGAGCTGTTTTTT. This codes for CSGSRGLYTGELFF.

V is TRBV7-9 and J is TRBJ2-1; D perhaps matches TRBD1 (6 bases). The CDR3 consists of 14 residues. CDR1 is SEHNR, CDR2 FQNEAQ, per germline (reference sequence). V shed 0 bases and J shed 12 bases, with 15 bases lying between them. For the CDR3, the DNA is TGTGCCAGCAGCTTAGCTGCCCGGCGAGGGGGGCAGTTCTTC. Its protein product is CASSLAARRGGQFF. Drawing the rest from reference TRBV7-9 and TRBJ2-1, the complete variable domain is DTGVSQNPRHKITKRGQNVTFRCDPISEHNRLYWYRQTLGQGPEFLTYFQNEAQLEKSRLLSDRFSAERPKGSFSTLEIQRTEQGDSAMYLCASSLAARRGGQFFGPGTRLTVL.

A few counts support this clone. The rearrangement uses TRBV11-2 and TRBJ1-2, with 8 bases aligning to TRBD1. The junction had 6 bases not matched to a gene; V was cut back by 5 bases and J by 7 bases. The CDR3 consists of 13 residues. The germline V gene encodes CDR1 SGHAT and CDR2 FQNNGV. CDR3: CASSERQGFGYTF. The CDR3 DNA reads TGTGCCAGCAGCGAGCGACAGGGGTTTGGCTACACCTTC.

The chain recombines TRBV11-2 with TRBJ2-7; TRBD1 or TRBD2 may be the D gene (6 bases each). The CDR3 contains 15 residues. Per the germline V gene, CDR1 is SGHAT and CDR2 is FQNNGV. Deletions cut 4 bases from V and 4 bases from J, with 17 bases between. CDR3: CASSWKATGGYEQYF. The CDR3 bases are TGTGCCAGCAGCTGGAAAGCGACAGGAGGGTACGAGCAGTACTTC. The full variable domain, its missing parts supplied by reference TRBV11-2 and TRBJ2-7, is EAGVAQSPRYKIIEKRQSVAFWCNPISGHATLYWYQQILGQGPKLLIQFQNNGVVDDSQLPKDRFSAERLKGVDSTLKIQPAKLEDSAVYLCASSWKATGGYEQYFGPGTRLTVT.

V is TRBV4-1 and J is TRBJ1-1, with 7 bases lining up with TRBD1. Germline CDR1 is MGHRA and CDR2 is YSYEKL. CDR3 size: 16 residues. Trimming took 1 base from V and 7 from J; bases not matched to a gene: 12. CDR3 in amino acids: CASSQGSDRTFFEAFF. The CDR3 DNA is TGCGCCAGCAGCCAAGGGTCGGACAGGACTTTCTTTGAAGCTTTCTTT.

V gene TRBV5-4 combines with J gene TRBJ2-2; the D is unclear. There are 13 residues in the CDR3. Germline V gene sequence: CDR1 SGHNT, CDR2 YYREEE (reference sequence). V was trimmed by 0 bases and J by 6 bases, leaving 6 bases between them. The DNA for the CDR3 is TGTGCCAGCAGCTTGGATGGGGCCGGGGAGCTGTTTTTT. This codes for CASSLDGAGELFF.